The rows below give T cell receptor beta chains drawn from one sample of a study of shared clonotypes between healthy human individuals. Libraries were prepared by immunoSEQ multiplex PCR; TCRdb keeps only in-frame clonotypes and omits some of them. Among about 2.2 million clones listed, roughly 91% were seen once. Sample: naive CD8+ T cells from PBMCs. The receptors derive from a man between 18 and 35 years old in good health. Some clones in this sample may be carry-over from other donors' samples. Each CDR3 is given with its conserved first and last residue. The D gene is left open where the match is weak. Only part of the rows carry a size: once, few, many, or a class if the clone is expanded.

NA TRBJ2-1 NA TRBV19 TGTGCCAGTTCCCTGGGGGCGCTCTCCAATGAGCAGTTCTTC CASSLGALSNEQFF
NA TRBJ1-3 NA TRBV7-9 TGTGCCAGCAGCGATAGGGGTTCGGGAGACACCATATATTTT CASSDRGSGDTIYF
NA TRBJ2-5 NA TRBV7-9 TGTGCCAGCACCTTCAAAGAGACCCAGTACTTC CASTFKETQYF
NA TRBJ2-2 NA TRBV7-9 TGTGCCAGCTCCCCCTTGGACGGGGAGCTGTTTTTT CASSPLDGELFF
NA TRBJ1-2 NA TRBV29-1 TGCAGCGTTGACGATTTTGGCTACACCTTC CSVDDFGYTF
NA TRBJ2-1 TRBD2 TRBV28 TGTGCCAGCAGAAGACTAGCGGGTGGGGGCCGATACAATGAGCAGTTCTTC CASRRLAGGGRYNEQFF
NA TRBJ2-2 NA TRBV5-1 TGCGCCAGCAGCTTGGCTAGGAACACCGGGGAGCTGTTTTTT CASSLARNTGELFF
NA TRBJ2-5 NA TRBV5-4 TGTGCCAGCAGCTTGAACGCCAAAGAGACCCAGTACTTC CASSLNAKETQYF
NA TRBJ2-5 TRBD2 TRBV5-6 TGTGCCAGCAGCTTGTCGGCCCTAGCGGTCCAAGAGACCCAGTACTTC CASSLSALAVQETQYF
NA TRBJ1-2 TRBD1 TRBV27 TGTGCCAGCCGACAGGGGGCGAATGGCTACACCTTC CASRQGANGYTF
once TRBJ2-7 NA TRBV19 TGTGCCAGTAGTATAGATCACGAAGACAGCTCCTACGAGCAGTACTTC CASSIDHEDSSYEQYF
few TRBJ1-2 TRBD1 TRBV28 TGTGCCAGCAGTTCTCTTTGGACAGGGCCGACTAACTATGGCTACACCTTC CASSSLWTGPTNYGYTF
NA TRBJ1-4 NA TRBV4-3 TGCGCCAGCAGAAAAAGACAGGATAATGAAAAACTGTTTTTT CASRKRQDNEKLFF
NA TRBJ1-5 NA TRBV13 TGTGCCTCCAGACAGGCTGATAGCAATCAGCCCCAGCATTTT CASRQADSNQPQHF
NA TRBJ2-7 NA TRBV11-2 TGTGCCAGCAGCGGCTCCGGGACTGAGACCTACGAGCAGTACTTC CASSGSGTETYEQYF
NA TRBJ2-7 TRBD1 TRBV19 TGTGCCAGTCATCCGGGACAGGGGGCCCACGAGCAGTACTTC CASHPGQGAHEQYF
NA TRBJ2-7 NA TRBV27 TGTGCCAGCAGTTTCCAAGAATCAACAAACGAGCAGTACTTC CASSFQESTNEQYF
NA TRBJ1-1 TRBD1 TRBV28 TGTGCCAGCAGCGCGACAGGGTACACTGAAGCTTTCTTT CASSATGYTEAFF
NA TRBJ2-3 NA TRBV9 TGTGCCAGCAGCGTAGCTGGGGGTTGGGGGAATACGCAGTATTTT CASSVAGGWGNTQYF
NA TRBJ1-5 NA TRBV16 TGTGCCAGCAGCCTGGCTAACCTGGGGCCCCAGCATTTT CASSLANLGPQHF
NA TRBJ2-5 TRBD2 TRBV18 TGTGCCAGCTCAACCTCGGGACTAGCGGGAGAAGAGACCCAGTACTTC CASSTSGLAGEETQYF
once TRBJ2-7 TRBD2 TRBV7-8 TGTGCCAGCAGCTCTCTGCTAGCGGAGAAATACGAGCAGTACTTC CASSSLLAEKYEQYF
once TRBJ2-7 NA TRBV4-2 TGTGCCAGCAGCCCCCAACGGACCGGGCCTTACGAGCAGTACTTC CASSPQRTGPYEQYF
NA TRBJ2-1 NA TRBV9 TGTGCCAGCAGCGAGACGACAGGGACTAGGCATGAGCAGTTCTTC CASSETTGTRHEQFF
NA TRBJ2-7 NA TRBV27 TGTGCCAGCAGTTTCCATAACAGGGCCGAGCAGTACTTC CASSFHNRAEQYF
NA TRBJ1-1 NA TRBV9 TGTGCCAGCAGCTACGGAGGGGGAGCTGAAGCTTTCTTT CASSYGGGAEAFF